This TCR beta chain was retrieved from a study of blood T cells in healthy people across ages. As for the study in general: Per every two T cells, about one barcoded beta molecule was captured by template switching.

Using a J-beta primer mix together with a sample-barcoded 5' primer, a second PCR was run for 7 to 11 cycles. Any given sample supplied a minimum of 2.5 million CDR3-containing paired-end reads. TCRdb re-called the 5' RACE reads with MiXCR, one entry per CDR3 protein. The profile shows 550,000 to 700,000 distinct CDR3 sequences, 25% to 30% of them singletons. CDR3 size: 13 residues. V was clipped by 6 bases and J by 0 bases, with 6 bases between them. Germline CDR1 and CDR2: LNHNV and YYDKDF (reference sequence). General study results and limits: Samples with more naive T cells showed higher observed beta diversity. Unsorted PBMCs ruled out conclusive naive versus antigen-experienced comparison.

There are a few counts of this clonotype. The antigen is not known. The TCR was taken from a woman in her seventies in good health. The chain uses TRBV15 and TRBJ1-3; D gene ambiguous. Sequencing was carried out using blood. The CDR3: CATSLNSGNTIYF. The DNA for the CDR3 is TGTGCCACCAGTCTTAACTCTGGAAACACCATATATTTT.